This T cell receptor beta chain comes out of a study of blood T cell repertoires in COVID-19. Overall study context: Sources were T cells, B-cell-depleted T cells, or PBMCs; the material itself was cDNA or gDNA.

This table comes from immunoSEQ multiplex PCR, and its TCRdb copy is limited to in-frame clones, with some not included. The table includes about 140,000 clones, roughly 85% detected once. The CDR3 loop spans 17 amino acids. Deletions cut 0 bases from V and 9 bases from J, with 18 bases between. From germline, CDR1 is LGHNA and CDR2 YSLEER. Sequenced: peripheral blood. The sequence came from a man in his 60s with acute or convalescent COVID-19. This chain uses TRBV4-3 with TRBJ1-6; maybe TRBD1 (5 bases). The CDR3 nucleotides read TGCGCCAGCAGCCAAGAGCCCCCTGGGGGGAATTTTTCACCCCTCCACTTT. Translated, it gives CASSQEPPGGNFSPLHF.